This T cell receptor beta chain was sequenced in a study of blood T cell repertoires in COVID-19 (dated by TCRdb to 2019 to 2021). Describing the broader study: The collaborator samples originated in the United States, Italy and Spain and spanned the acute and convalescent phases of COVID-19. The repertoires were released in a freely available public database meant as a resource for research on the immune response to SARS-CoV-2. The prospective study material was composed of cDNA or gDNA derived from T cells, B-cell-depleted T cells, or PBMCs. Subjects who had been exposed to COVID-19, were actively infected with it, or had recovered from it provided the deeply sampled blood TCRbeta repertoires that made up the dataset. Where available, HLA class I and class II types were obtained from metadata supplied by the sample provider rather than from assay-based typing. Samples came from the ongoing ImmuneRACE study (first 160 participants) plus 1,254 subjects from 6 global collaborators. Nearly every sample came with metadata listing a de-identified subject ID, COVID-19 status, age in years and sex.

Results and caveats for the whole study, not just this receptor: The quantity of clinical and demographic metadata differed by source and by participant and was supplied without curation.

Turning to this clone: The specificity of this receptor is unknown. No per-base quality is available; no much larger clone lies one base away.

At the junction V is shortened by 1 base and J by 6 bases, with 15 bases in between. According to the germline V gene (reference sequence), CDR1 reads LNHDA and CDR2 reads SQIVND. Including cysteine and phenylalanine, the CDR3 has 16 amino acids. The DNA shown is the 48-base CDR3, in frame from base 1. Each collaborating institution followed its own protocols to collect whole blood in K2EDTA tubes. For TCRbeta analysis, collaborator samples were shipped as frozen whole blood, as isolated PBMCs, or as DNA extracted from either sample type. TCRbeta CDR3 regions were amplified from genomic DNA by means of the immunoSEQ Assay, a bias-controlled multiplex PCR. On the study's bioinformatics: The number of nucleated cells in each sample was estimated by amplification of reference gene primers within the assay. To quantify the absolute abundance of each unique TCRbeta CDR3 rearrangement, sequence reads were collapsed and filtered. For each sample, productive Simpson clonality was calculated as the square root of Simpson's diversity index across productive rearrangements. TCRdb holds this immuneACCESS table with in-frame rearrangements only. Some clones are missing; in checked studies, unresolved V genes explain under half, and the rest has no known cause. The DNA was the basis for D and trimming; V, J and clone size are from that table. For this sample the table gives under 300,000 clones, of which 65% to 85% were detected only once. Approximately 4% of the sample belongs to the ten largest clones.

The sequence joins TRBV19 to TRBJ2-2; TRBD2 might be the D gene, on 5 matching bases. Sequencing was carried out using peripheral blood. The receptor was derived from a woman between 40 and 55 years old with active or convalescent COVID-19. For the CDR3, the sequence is CASSIGSRRVAGELFF. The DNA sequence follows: TGTGCCAGTAGTATAGGTTCTAGGCGGGTGGCCGGGGAGCTGTTTTTT.